The source of this TCR beta chain is a study of T-cell memory formation after mild COVID-19. V was pared by 1 base and J by 0 bases, with 9 bases between. The CDR3 has 14 residues. In germline, CDR1 is DFQATT, CDR2 SNEGSKA (reference sequence). TCRdb independently ran MiXCR on the 5' RACE reads; one entry per CDR3 protein. The sample shows around 450,000 distinct CDR3 sequences, 20% of them seen only once. Input material: PBMCs or a T cell subset sorted from them (not recorded which). V is TRBV20-1 and J is TRBJ1-2, with a weak D call TRBD1 (6 bases). The TCR comes from an adult woman who had mild COVID-19 (a few samples of this study predate the infection). Cell type and time point are not known. This CDR3 is CSARGTAANYGYTF. CDR3 nucleotides: TGCAGTGCTAGAGGGACAGCGGCTAACTATGGCTACACCTTC.